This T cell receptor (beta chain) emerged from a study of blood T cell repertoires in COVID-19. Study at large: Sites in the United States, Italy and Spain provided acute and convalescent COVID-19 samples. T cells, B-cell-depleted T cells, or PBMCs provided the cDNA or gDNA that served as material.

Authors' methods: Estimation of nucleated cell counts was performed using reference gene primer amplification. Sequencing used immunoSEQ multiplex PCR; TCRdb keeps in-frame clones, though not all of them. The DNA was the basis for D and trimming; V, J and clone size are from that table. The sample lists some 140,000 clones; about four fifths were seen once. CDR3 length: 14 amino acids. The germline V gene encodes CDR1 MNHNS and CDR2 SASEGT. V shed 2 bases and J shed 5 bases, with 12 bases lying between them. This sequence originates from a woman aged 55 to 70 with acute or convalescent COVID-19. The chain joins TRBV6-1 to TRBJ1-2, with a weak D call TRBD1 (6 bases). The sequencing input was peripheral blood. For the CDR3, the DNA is TGTGCCAGCAGTGAAACTGGACAGACGTATGGCTACACCTTC. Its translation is CASSETGQTYGYTF.